This T cell receptor (beta chain) was recovered during a study of control samples from healthy donors and cancer patients. This clone was detected only a few times. Clones were sequenced by immunoSEQ multiplex PCR, and TCRdb holds only the in-frame ones, with some missing. This sample has 75,000 to 90,000 clones; around nine tenths occur once, and the top ten carry around a fifth. Germline values: CDR1 SGHRS, CDR2 YFSETQ. CDR3 length: 15 residues. J was trimmed by 4 bases and V by 1 base; bases with no gene match: 5. The material sequenced was blood. This chain links TRBV5-1 with TRBJ2-5; 9 bases fit TRBD2. The sequence was obtained from a man aged 25-45 years in good health. Here the CDR3 DNA reads TGCGCCAGCAGCTTGCAAGGGACTAGCTTAGAGACCCAGTACTTC. It translates to CASSLQGTSLETQYF.